A single sample gave rise to the 5 T cell receptor beta chains below, sequenced in a study of regulatory T cells in long-lasting Graves disease. CDR3-region Arm-PCR and iRepertoire HTBI primers produced the TCR beta libraries. MiXCR was run by TCRdb on the multiplex PCR reads, yielding one entry per CDR3 protein. The sample has around 400,000 distinct CDR3 sequences, about 20% seen once; the top ten hold over 25%. Time point given: persistent/refractory GD, antithyroid drugs over 5 years with positive TRAb. Following extraction of RNA from PBMCs, that RNA was used to make the TCR library. The material sequenced was peripheral blood mononuclear cells (PBMCs), taken when the disease was refractory, from a patient treated with antithyroid drugs. The receptors were sampled from a female donor with Graves disease.

This clonotype was seen at least ten times. The chain is built from TRBV20-1 and TRBJ1-5, with D possibly being TRBD1 (5 bases). The CDR3 is 17 amino acids. Trimming left V 0 bases short and J 6 bases short, with 21 bases between. Germline V gene lookup returns CDR1 DFQATT and CDR2 SNEGSKA (reference sequence). In nucleotides, the CDR3 is TGCAGTGCTAGAGATGGGAGGGGAGGGGAGGTCTCTCAGCCCCAGCATTTT. Translated: CSARDGRGGEVSQPQHF.

This rearrangement joins TRBV12-5 to TRBJ2-2, with 7 bases aligning to TRBD2. Looked up from germline, CDR1 is LGHNT and CDR2 is FRNRAP. V lost 2 bases, J lost 3 bases, and 9 bases stayed unmatched. The CDR3 runs 17 residues. The CDR3 DNA sequence: TGTGCTAGTGGTTTGATCGCCGGGAGGTCGGACACCGGGGAGCTGTTTTTT. Its protein product is CASGLIAGRSDTGELFF.

Turning to this clonotype: Just one base apart from a much larger clone, this may be a read error. This chain joins TRBV28 and TRBJ1-6; TRBD1 matches at 7 bases. Per the germline V gene, CDR1 is MDHEN and CDR2 is SYDVKM. The ends lost 8 bases at V and 7 bases at J; junction bases unmatched: 14. This CDR3 region has 16 residues. The CDR3 DNA follows: TGTGCCAGCGGTTCCCCCCGAGGGGGCGGGAATTCACCCCTCCACTTT. Translating gives CASGSPRGGGNSPLHF.

This clonotype has only a few counts. V is TRBV6-1 and J is TRBJ2-2; tentatively, D is TRBD1 (6 bases). The germline V gene has CDR1 MNHNS and CDR2 SASEGT. Trimming shortened V by 6 bases and J by 1 base, and 18 bases separated the two germline ends. The CDR3 loop spans 17 amino acids. Here the CDR3 DNA reads TGTGCCAGCAGCCCACAGGGTAGAAGCGAGAACACCGGGGAGCTGTTTTTT. It codes for CASSPQGRSENTGELFF.

This clonotype was seen many times. The chain couples TRBV29-1 to TRBJ2-7, with TRBD1 identical over 7 bases. Unmatched junction bases numbered 11, after V lost 6 bases and J lost 6 bases. The CDR3 loop spans 13 amino acids. Germline loops: CDR1 SQVTM, CDR2 ANQGSEA. CDR3 in amino acids: CSVAADRRLEQYF. In DNA form, the CDR3 reads TGCAGCGTAGCCGCGGACAGGCGACTCGAGCAGTACTTC.